The clone carrying this TCR beta chain turned up a few times. Its specificity is not known. CDR3 length equals 14 residues. The V segment lost 3 bases and the J segment 7 bases; nucleotides outside the gene matches: 4. TCR beta libraries were made by quantitative 5'-RACE with molecular barcodes. TCRdb analysed the 5' RACE reads with MiXCR anew, one entry per CDR3 protein. The sample has some 350,000 distinct CDR3 sequences; under 15% are singletons. The data belong to a study of CD8 T cells in ankylosing spondylitis. Regarding the study as a whole: Enrichment of disease-linked clones was reportedly significant in matched ankylosing spondylitis synovial fluid. Certain motif variants had earlier been reported in reactive arthritis synovial fluid and blood.

This receptor was identified in a male donor with ankylosing spondylitis or in good health (not recorded which). This sequence joins TRBV12-3 or TRBV12-4 and TRBJ2-5; the match to TRBD2 covers 11 bases. The source material was blood, either unsorted or a sorted T cell fraction (not recorded which). The CDR3 loop reads CASSLSGLAGTQYF. CDR3 coding DNA: TGTGCCAGCAGTTTGTCCGGACTAGCGGGGACCCAGTACTTC.